Shown below are 17 T cell receptor beta chains from a single sample sequenced in a study of cytomegalovirus exposure and HLA in healthy donors. Libraries were prepared by immunoSEQ multiplex PCR; TCRdb keeps only in-frame clonotypes and omits some of them. The sample lists 57,000 or so clones, 90% to 97% occurring once. Specimen: PBMCs. Receptor source: a man younger than 30 in good health and CMV-seronegative.

The chain is built from TRBV13 and TRBJ2-3, with D uncertain. Trimming pared 1 base from V and 0 bases from J, leaving 5 bases between. Looked up from germline, CDR1 is PRHDT and CDR2 is FYEKMQ (reference sequence). The CDR3 loop spans 14 amino acids. The CDR3 here is CASSLAVSTDTQYF. In DNA, the CDR3 is TGTGCCAGCAGCTTAGCTGTTAGCACAGATACGCAGTATTTT.

The chain employs TRBV6-5 and TRBJ2-3; 8 positions agree with TRBD2. V gave up 4 bases and J gave up 1 base; unmatched junction bases: 4. The CDR3 is made up of 15 amino acids. Germline V gives CDR1 MNHEY, CDR2 SVGAGI. CDR3 in DNA: TGTGCCAGCAGTTCCCACGGGGGGGGCACAGATACGCAGTATTTT. Its protein product is CASSSHGGGTDTQYF.

The rearrangement uses TRBV29-1 and TRBJ2-1; D is perhaps TRBD2 (8 bases). Between the trimmed V and J ends, which lost 4 bases and 4 bases, there was a span of 20 bases. The CDR3 totals 16 residues. From germline, CDR1 is SQVTM and CDR2 ANQGSEA. CDR3 DNA: TGCAGCGTTGGAACAGGGGCTAGCGGGCCATACAATGAGCAGTTCTTC. It translates to CSVGTGASGPYNEQFF.

J is TRBJ2-5 and V is TRBV15; TRBD2 aligns across 13 bases. The CDR3 loop spans 17 amino acids. V lost 0 bases, J lost 5 bases, and 6 bases stayed unmatched. Germline CDR1 LNHNV, CDR2 YYDKDF (reference sequence). CDR3 protein: CATSRDWTSGSPETQYF. The CDR3 DNA follows: TGTGCCACCAGCAGAGATTGGACTAGCGGGAGTCCGGAGACCCAGTACTTC.

This chain uses TRBV2 with TRBJ2-3; D is perhaps TRBD2 (6 bases). The ends were cut back, 6 bases at V and 0 bases at J, with 16 bases in the middle. Germline V gene data show CDR1 as SNHLY and CDR2 as FYNNEI. The length of the CDR3 is 16 residues. The DNA of the CDR3 is TGTGCCAGCAGGGAGCGACTAGGGGCTAGCACAGATACGCAGTATTTT. Translated, it gives CASRERLGASTDTQYF.

This chain links TRBV27 with TRBJ1-1, with 7 positions matching TRBD1. There are 15 residues in the CDR3. J was trimmed by 4 bases and V by 4 bases; bases with no gene match: 9. Germline V gene sequence: CDR1 MNHEY, CDR2 SMNVEV (reference sequence). This chain's CDR3 is CASSSTLDRLTEAFF. The CDR3 bases are TGTGCCAGCAGTTCGACCTTGGACAGGCTCACTGAAGCTTTCTTT.

The V gene is TRBV7-4, the J gene TRBJ1-4, with D perhaps TRBD1 (5 bases). The ends were cut back, 6 bases at V and 4 bases at J, with 15 bases in the middle. There are 15 residues in the CDR3. The germline V gene encodes CDR1 SGHVT and CDR2 SQSDAQ. The CDR3 reads CASSLQTALNEKLFF. In DNA, the CDR3 is TGTGCCAGCAGTTTACAGACAGCCCTTAATGAAAAACTGTTTTTT.

The genes are TRBV28 and TRBJ2-3; tentative D call: TRBD2 (6 bases). The ends were cut back, 7 bases at V and 4 bases at J, with 18 bases in the middle. The CDR3 extends over 15 amino acids. CDR1 is MDHEN and CDR2 is SYDVKM in the germline V gene. CDR3 sequence: CASTTGRRGPDTQYF. CDR3 in DNA: TGTGCCAGCACCACCGGGAGAAGAGGTCCAGATACGCAGTATTTT.

The chain uses TRBV6-5 and TRBJ2-2; 7 bases are shared with TRBD1. Germline values: CDR1 MNHEY, CDR2 SVGAGI. The CDR3 covers 15 residues. Unmatched junction bases numbered 2, after V lost 1 base and J lost 3 bases. The CDR3 sequence is CASSYLGQHTGELFF. CDR3 bases: TGTGCCAGCAGTTACTTGGGACAGCACACCGGGGAGCTGTTTTTT.

The CDR3 DNA is TGTGCCAGCAGCCTTGAAATGACAGGGCCCGAGCAGTACTTC. Its protein is CASSLEMTGPEQYF. The rearrangement uses TRBV11-2 and TRBJ2-7; 7 bases map to TRBD1. J lost 6 bases, V lost 5 bases, and 10 bases had no gene match. CDR3 length equals 14 residues. Germline CDR1 and CDR2: SGHAT and FQNNGV.

CDR3 nucleotides: TGTGCCACCAGCGACCCGGGACAGGGGTACTACAATGAGCAGTTCTTC. It yields the protein CATSDPGQGYYNEQFF. The chain uses TRBV15 and TRBJ2-1; the match to TRBD1 covers 10 bases. Germline lookup yields CDR1 LNHNV and CDR2 YYDKDF (reference sequence). Trimming removed 5 bases from V and 3 bases from J; junction bases left unmatched: 7. This CDR3 is 16 amino acids long.

V gene TRBV18 combines with J gene TRBJ2-5; 7 bases line up with TRBD2. The V segment lost 0 bases and the J segment 4 bases; nucleotides outside the gene matches: 11. The germline CDR1 and CDR2 sequences are KGHSH and LQKENI. The CDR3 contains 17 residues. The DNA of the CDR3 is TGTGCCAGCTCACCACCTGGCAGGCCTAGCGGTGGAGAGACCCAGTACTTC. Amino acid sequence: CASSPPGRPSGGETQYF.

J is TRBJ2-3 and V is TRBV28, with TRBD1 matching over 10 bases. J gave up 7 bases and V 6 bases, and 10 bases lay outside the gene matches. This CDR3 has 15 amino acids. Germline assignment: CDR1 MDHEN and CDR2 SYDVKM. As DNA, the CDR3 is TGTGCCAGCAGCCTCGGACAGGGGGTGGCGTATACGCAGTATTTT. Translation gives CASSLGQGVAYTQYF.

The rearrangement links TRBV18 to TRBJ2-7; 9 positions match TRBD2. After removal of 3 bases from V and 3 bases from J, the junction contained 6 bases not matched to a gene. The germline CDR1 and CDR2 sequences are KGHSH and LQKENI. The CDR3 spans 15 residues. This chain's CDR3 is CASSPLTSGFYEQYF. Here the CDR3 DNA reads TGTGCCAGCTCACCCCTGACTAGCGGATTCTACGAGCAGTACTTC.

V is TRBV28 and J is TRBJ1-1; TRBD1 matches 10 bases. The CDR3 totals 14 residues. J gave up 10 bases and V 3 bases, and 8 bases lay outside the gene matches. CDR1 MDHEN and CDR2 SYDVKM come from the germline V gene. DNA of the CDR3: TGTGCCAGCAGTTTGCCGGGACAGGGGCCCGCAGCTTTCTTT. It yields the protein CASSLPGQGPAAFF.

J is TRBJ2-3 and V is TRBV6-5; 9 bases align to TRBD1. V was pared by 7 bases and J by 4 bases, with 6 bases of the junction left unmatched. The CDR3 spans 14 residues. Per the germline V gene, CDR1 is MNHEY and CDR2 is SVGAGI. The CDR3: CASTHRGPPDTQYF. The CDR3 DNA is TGTGCCAGCACCCACAGGGGGCCCCCAGATACGCAGTATTTT.

The chain links TRBV30 to TRBJ1-2; possible D gene TRBD1, 6 bases. CDR3 length: 15 amino acids. The V gene's germline CDR1 is GTSNPN and CDR2 SVGIG (reference sequence). V was trimmed by 4 bases and J by 8 bases, leaving 23 bases between them. CDR3 in amino acids: CAWMPDRYHRKGYTF. CDR3 nucleotides: TGTGCCTGGATGCCCGACAGGTACCATCGGAAGGGCTACACCTTC.